This T cell receptor beta chain was profiled in a study of T cells after yellow fever vaccination. Study-level findings and limits: Most primary-vaccination clones recurred post-booster (approximately 95% CD4, 88% CD8). By day 5 rather than day 15, the secondary response had peaked, though it was weaker.

The CDR3 loop spans 14 amino acids. Unmatched junction bases numbered 6, after V lost 5 bases and J lost 5 bases. Germline CDR1 MDHEN, CDR2 SYDVKM. The study made its TCR cDNA through 5'RACE template switching. That step introduced a universal primer site along with UMIs. TCRdb re-derived calls from the 5' RACE reads in MiXCR, one entry per CDR3 protein. This repertoire shows hundreds of thousands of distinct CDR3 sequences, approximately 3.9% found once; its top ten account for about a quarter. The table lists this clonotype with a few counts. The target antigen is unknown. The clonotype comes from a man aged 18 to 29 who received the YFV17D yellow fever vaccine. V is TRBV28 and J is TRBJ1-2; 9 bases map to TRBD1. Sequenced here: PBMCs, sampled on the day of the yellow fever booster vaccination. Written as DNA, the CDR3 is TGTGCCAGCAGTCCGTGGACAGGGGAATATGGCTACACCTTC. Protein: CASSPWTGEYGYTF.